A selection of T cell receptor beta chains follows, all from one sample in a study of control samples from healthy donors and cancer patients. Produced via immunoSEQ multiplex PCR; TCRdb's table is partial and in-frame only. The data show about 92,000 clones, more than 75% seen once. Material for sequencing was blood. These receptor sequences come from a woman aged 60-75 years in good health. The CDR3 runs from the conserved cysteine through the conserved F or W. D genes are given only for firm matches. The size entry is marked missing in some rows and otherwise reads once, few, many or a size class.

>TRBJ1-5|TRBD1|16|.|TRBV6-6
CASRGTGIASNQPQHF
TGTGCCAGCAGAGGGACAGGGATTGCTAGCAATCAGCCCCAGCATTTT
>TRBJ1-5|.|18|.|TRBV21-1
CASSEKEGREYSNQPQHF
TGTGCCAGCAGCGAAAAGGAGGGGCGAGAATATAGCAATCAGCCCCAGCATTTT
>TRBJ1-1|.|14|.|TRBV19
CASIHRAGAARAFF
TGTGCCAGTATTCATAGAGCGGGGGCAGCCCGAGCTTTCTTT
>TRBJ1-2|.|13|.|TRBV27
CASSPGTLYGYTF
TGTGCCAGCAGTCCTGGGACACTCTATGGCTACACCTTC
>TRBJ1-2|.|12|.|TRBV9
CASGGANYGYTF
TGTGCCAGCGGTGGAGCTAACTATGGCTACACCTTC
>TRBJ2-1|TRBD2|16|.|TRBV28
CASSSTSGSWNNEQFF
TGTGCCAGCAGCTCGACTAGCGGGAGTTGGAACAATGAGCAGTTCTTC
>TRBJ1-2|.|13|.|TRBV11-2
CASSPSTVYGYTF
TGTGCCAGCAGCCCGTCGACAGTCTATGGCTACACCTTC
>TRBJ2-5|TRBD2|16|.|TRBV4-1
CASSQGLGGGQETQYF
TGCGCCAGCAGCCAAGGGCTTGGCGGGGGGCAAGAGACCCAGTACTTC
>TRBJ2-1|.|16|.|TRBV6-4
CASKERGDSSYNEQFF
TGTGCCAGCAAAGAGAGAGGCGACAGCTCCTACAATGAGCAGTTCTTC
>TRBJ2-4|TRBD1|18|.|TRBV5-1
CASSFEGGIELAKNIQYF
TGCGCCAGCAGCTTCGAAGGGGGCATCGAATTAGCCAAAAACATTCAGTACTTC
>TRBJ2-6|.|14|once|TRBV6-5
CASSYVGGANVLTF
TGTGCCAGCAGTTACGTGGGTGGGGCCAACGTCCTGACTTTC
>TRBJ2-1|TRBD2|20|.|TRBV14
CASSRRLGLAGGSSYNEQFF
TGTGCCAGCAGCCGAAGATTGGGACTAGCGGGAGGGAGCTCCTACAATGAGCAGTTCTTC
>TRBJ2-7|TRBD2|14|.|TRBV7-2
CASSLAGVDHEQYF
TGTGCCAGCAGCTTGGCGGGAGTAGACCACGAGCAGTACTTC
>TRBJ1-4|.|16|once|TRBV7-2
CASSLSGTATNEKLFF
TGTGCCAGCAGCTTATCCGGGACCGCAACTAATGAAAAACTGTTTTTT
>TRBJ1-1|TRBD1|14|.|TRBV7-8
CASLLGQGGTEAFF
TGTGCCAGTTTGTTAGGACAGGGAGGGACTGAAGCTTTCTTT
>TRBJ1-3|TRBD1|17|.|TRBV28
CASSPPYPGGTGNTIYF
TGTGCCAGCAGTCCACCTTATCCAGGGGGCACTGGAAACACCATATATTTT
>TRBJ1-5|TRBD1|14|.|TRBV2
CASSETGGYQPQHF
TGTGCCAGCAGCGAAACAGGGGGCTATCAGCCCCAGCATTTT
>TRBJ1-1|.|13|few|TRBV14
CASSLGILTEAFF
TGTGCCAGCAGCCTTGGGATCCTCACTGAAGCTTTCTTT
>TRBJ2-7|TRBD1|14|medium-sized|TRBV7-2
CASSPDRGVHEQYF
TGTGCCAGCAGCCCAGACAGGGGGGTTCACGAGCAGTACTTC
>TRBJ2-3|.|13|.|TRBV7-9
CASSLPLVYTQYF
TGTGCCAGCAGCTTACCCCTAGTTTATACGCAGTATTTT
>TRBJ1-1|.|10|.|TRBV10-3
CAIRGGEAFF
TGTGCCATCAGAGGAGGTGAAGCTTTCTTT
>TRBJ1-1|.|15|.|TRBV19
CASSNQGMVNTEAFF
TGTGCCAGTAGTAACCAGGGAATGGTGAACACTGAAGCTTTCTTT
>TRBJ1-4|.|14|.|TRBV7-9
CASSLRQGYEKLFF
TGTGCCAGCAGCTTACGGCAGGGCTATGAAAAACTGTTTTTT
>TRBJ1-2|.|10|.|TRBV20-1
CSAYRGTWAF
TGCAGTGCTTACCGAGGGACATGGGCCTTC
>TRBJ1-1|TRBD1|16|medium-sized|TRBV7-2
CASSFDRGGMNTEAFF
TGTGCCAGCAGCTTCGACAGGGGAGGGATGAACACTGAAGCTTTCTTT
>TRBJ1-6|TRBD1|14|.|TRBV7-9
CASSSDRVNSPLHF
TGTGCCAGCAGCTCCGACAGGGTCAATTCACCCCTCCACTTT
>TRBJ2-3|.|14|once|TRBV20-1
CSASSGLYTDTQYF
TGCAGTGCTAGTTCGGGACTTTACACAGATACGCAGTATTTT
>TRBJ2-7|TRBD1|17|.|TRBV11-2
CASSLGTGGIGSYEQYF
TGTGCCAGCAGCCTAGGAACAGGGGGGATAGGGTCCTACGAGCAGTACTTC
>TRBJ2-5|.|14|.|TRBV29-1
CSVEDMRFQETQYF
TGCAGCGTTGAAGATATGAGGTTCCAAGAGACCCAGTACTTC
>TRBJ1-1|TRBD1|17|.|TRBV3-1/TRBV3-2
CASSQYRGGGMNTEAFF
TGTGCCAGCAGCCAGTACAGGGGAGGGGGCATGAACACTGAAGCTTTCTTT
>TRBJ2-7|.|15|.|TRBV4-1
CASSQGVGRFYEQYF
TGCGCCAGCAGCCAAGGGGTGGGGAGGTTCTACGAGCAGTACTTC
>TRBJ1-3|.|16|.|TRBV27
CASSLSRGISGNTIYF
TGTGCCAGCAGTTTATCGAGGGGGATCTCTGGAAACACCATATATTTT
>TRBJ1-3|.|15|.|TRBV6-5
CASSRSGAVGNTIYF
TGTGCCAGCAGCCGCTCCGGGGCCGTTGGAAACACCATATATTTT
>TRBJ1-1|.|17|.|TRBV7-8
CASVPTSLVMGGTEAFF
TGTGCCAGCGTCCCGACCAGCCTGGTCATGGGAGGCACTGAAGCTTTCTTT
>TRBJ2-7|TRBD1|14|.|TRBV5-1
CASSLGTGSIEQYF
TGCGCCAGCAGCCTCGGGACAGGTTCAATCGAGCAGTACTTC
>TRBJ1-1|.|12|.|TRBV6-1
CASSTRGTEAFF
TGTGCCAGCAGCACTAGGGGAACTGAAGCTTTCTTT
>TRBJ2-7|.|13|.|TRBV7-9
CASSSQGGLEQYF
TGTGCCAGCAGCTCTCAAGGGGGGCTTGAGCAGTACTTC
>TRBJ1-4|.|16|.|TRBV9
CASSPNPTGINEKLFF
TGTGCCAGCAGCCCCAACCCGACAGGTATTAATGAAAAACTGTTTTTT
>TRBJ1-2|.|14|.|TRBV5-6
CASIPLRGVGGYTF
TGTGCCAGCATCCCATTAAGAGGGGTGGGCGGCTACACCTTC
>TRBJ2-2|.|16|.|TRBV18
CASSPTSPRGTGELFF
TGTGCCAGCTCACCTACGAGCCCGCGAGGGACCGGGGAGCTGTTTTTT
>TRBJ1-1|.|11|.|TRBV6-6
CASTVGREAFF
TGTGCCAGCACCGTAGGACGTGAAGCTTTCTTT
>TRBJ1-3|.|14|.|TRBV10-1
CASRADSSGNTIYF
TGCGCCAGCAGGGCCGACAGCTCTGGAAACACCATATATTTT
>TRBJ1-6|.|17|.|TRBV4-1
CASSQVFTGGFNSPLHF
TGCGCCAGCAGCCAAGTTTTCACGGGGGGCTTTAATTCACCCCTCCACTTT
>TRBJ1-6|.|14|.|TRBV5-1
CASSPGQPNSPLHF
TGCGCCAGCAGCCCAGGACAGCCCAATTCACCCCTCCACTTT
>TRBJ2-5|TRBD2|16|.|TRBV9
CASSVGWGLAGETQYF
TGTGCCAGCAGCGTAGGGTGGGGACTAGCGGGAGAGACCCAGTACTTC
>TRBJ2-3|.|15|.|TRBV5-1
CASSLEGGRTDTQYF
TGCGCCAGCAGCTTGGAGGGGGGCCGCACAGATACGCAGTATTTT